This T cell receptor beta chain originates from a study of T-cell reconstitution after alpha-beta-depleted transplantation in children. This CDR3 has 14 amino acids. Germline V CDR1 and CDR2: DFQATT, SNEGSKA (reference sequence). V dropped 0 bases and J dropped 4 bases, with 13 bases sitting between them. In this sample, this clonotype turned up many times. The antigen remains undetermined. Study-level results: Where some patients showed high TCRbeta diversity at day 60, it came from recipient T cells and thymic progenitors that had survived. T-cell numbers and diversity, one year after transplant, stemmed largely from T cells that were newly produced.

Researchers prepared the TCRbeta library using unique molecular identifiers, the study reports. TCRdb passed the PCR reads through MiXCR, listing each CDR3 protein once. Of hundreds of thousands of distinct CDR3 sequences listed, around 13% are singletons. The sequenced sample was PBMCs, obtained before TCRalphabeta/CD19-depleted stem cell transplant. This sequence was found in a girl aged 2-10 years with congenital amegakaryocytic thrombocytopenia, due to receive a stem cell transplant. V usage is TRBV20-1 and J usage is TRBJ2-7; D possibly corresponds to TRBD2 (6 bases). In DNA, the CDR3 is TGCAGTGCTAGAGATAATGCAGGGACTTACGAGCAGTACTTC. Protein sequence: CSARDNAGTYEQYF.